This T cell receptor beta chain was identified during a study of control samples from healthy donors and cancer patients. Profiled with immunoSEQ multiplex PCR; TCRdb holds only in-frame clones, not every one. The sample contains approximately 120,000 clones, around 88% of which appear only once. The CDR3 totals 17 residues. Looked up from germline, CDR1 is MGHRA and CDR2 is YSYEKL. V was pared by 0 bases and J by 0 bases, with 5 bases of the junction left unmatched. The sample taken for sequencing was blood. The source of this sequence is a woman aged 45-60 years in good health. The chain links TRBV4-1 to TRBJ2-3; 8 bases are a match to TRBD2. The CDR3 DNA reads as TGCGCCAGCAGCCAAGATTACCTAGCGGGTAGCACAGATACGCAGTATTTT. Translating gives CASSQDYLAGSTDTQYF.